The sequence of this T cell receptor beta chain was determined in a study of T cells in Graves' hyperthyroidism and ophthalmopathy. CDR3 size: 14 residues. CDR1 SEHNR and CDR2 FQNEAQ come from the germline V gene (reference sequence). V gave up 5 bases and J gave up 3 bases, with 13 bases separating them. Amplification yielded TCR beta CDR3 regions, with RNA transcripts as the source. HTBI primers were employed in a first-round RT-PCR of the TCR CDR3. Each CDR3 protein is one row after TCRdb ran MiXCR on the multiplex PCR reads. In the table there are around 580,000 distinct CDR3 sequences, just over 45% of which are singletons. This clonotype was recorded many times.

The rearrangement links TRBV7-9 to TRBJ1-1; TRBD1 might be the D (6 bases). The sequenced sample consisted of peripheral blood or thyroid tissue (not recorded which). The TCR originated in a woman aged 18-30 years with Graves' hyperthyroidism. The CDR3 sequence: CASSPMTGYTEAFF. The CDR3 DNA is TGTGCCAGCAGCCCCATGACAGGCTACACTGAAGCTTTCTTT.